Following are 26 T cell receptor beta chains from one sample sequenced in a study of blood T cell repertoires in COVID-19. The repertoire was sequenced with immunoSEQ multiplex PCR; TCRdb's copy has only in-frame clones and lacks some. This sample has hundreds of thousands of clones, with more than 80% found just once. Sequences were obtained from peripheral blood. These receptors were obtained from a woman at least 80 years old with COVID-19, enrolled during active disease.

V is TRBV7-2 and J is TRBJ1-1; 7 bases are shared with TRBD1. CDR1 and CDR2 (germline): SGHTA, FQGNSA. The ends lost 4 bases at V and 7 bases at J; junction bases unmatched: 9. This CDR3 has 14 residues. The CDR3, as DNA: TGTGCCAGCAGCTCGCTGGCAGGGGGGAGTGAAGCTTTCTTT. Translation: CASSSLAGGSEAFF.

V and J are TRBV19 and TRBJ2-3, with D perhaps TRBD2 (6 bases). V lost 1 base and J 2 bases, leaving 16 bases between the germline ends. Looked up from germline, CDR1 is LNHDA and CDR2 is SQIVND (reference sequence). This CDR3 is built from 17 residues. The CDR3 reads CASSIGDSGLTTDTQYF. CDR3 bases: TGTGCCAGTAGTATAGGCGATAGCGGTCTCACCACAGATACGCAGTATTTT.

CDR3: CASTPPGTSGNEQFF. CDR3 nucleotides: TGTGCCAGCACCCCCCCCGGGACTAGCGGAAACGAGCAGTTCTTC. V usage is TRBV6-6 and J usage is TRBJ2-1; 11 nucleotides line up with TRBD2. After removal of 7 bases from V and 10 bases from J, the junction contained 12 bases not matched to a gene. This CDR3 comprises 15 residues. Germline-derived CDR1 and CDR2 are MNHNY and SVGAGI (reference sequence).

The chain uses TRBV10-1 and TRBJ2-6, with D perhaps TRBD1 (5 bases). This CDR3 contains 17 residues. Germline V gene sequence: CDR1 WNHNN, CDR2 SYGVQD (reference sequence). With 3 bases removed from V and 1 base from J, the gap between germline ends came to 13 bases. CDR3 loop: CASSDAVSGSGANVLTF. The CDR3 nucleotides are TGCGCCAGCAGTGATGCGGTTTCAGGGTCTGGGGCCAACGTCCTGACTTTC.

The chain couples TRBV28 to TRBJ1-6, with D perhaps matching TRBD1 (5 bases). CDR1 and CDR2 from the germline V gene are MDHEN and SYDVKM. V lost 5 bases, J lost 9 bases, and 23 bases lay in between. This CDR3 contains 17 residues. CDR3 in DNA: TGTGCCAGCAGTCCCTATCGGCTGAAGGGGTCCGGTTCACCCCTCCACTTT. Protein: CASSPYRLKGSGSPLHF.

The chain recombines TRBV5-1 with TRBJ2-7; maybe TRBD2 (5 bases). Looked up from germline, CDR1 is SGHRS and CDR2 is YFSETQ. V lost 2 bases and J 0 bases, leaving 12 bases between the germline ends. There are 15 residues in the CDR3. CDR3 DNA: TGCGCCAGCAGCTTTGGGAGCGGTTACTCCTACGAGCAGTACTTC. Amino acid sequence: CASSFGSGYSYEQYF.

V is TRBV6-6 and J is TRBJ2-7; 10 bases fit TRBD2. The CDR3 sequence is 20 residues long. V was clipped by 5 bases and J by 3 bases; unmatched bases: 22. Germline-derived CDR1 and CDR2 are MNHNY and SVGAGI (reference sequence). The CDR3 spells CASSLKHGAGGLIRIYEQYF. CDR3 bases: TGTGCCAGCAGTCTTAAACACGGAGCGGGAGGGTTAATAAGAATCTACGAGCAGTACTTC.

The rearrangement links TRBV12-5 to TRBJ1-3; possibly TRBD1 for D (6 bases). This CDR3 has 14 amino acids. CDR1 is LGHNT, CDR2 FRNRAP, per germline. V was clipped by 6 bases and J by 9 bases, with 18 bases between them. CDR3 nucleotides: TGTGCTAGTGGCCAAGCTACCAGGGGAGCCACCATATATTTT. This codes for CASGQATRGATIYF.

This rearrangement joins TRBV18 to TRBJ1-1; D is perhaps TRBD1 (6 bases). Deletions cut 4 bases from V and 7 bases from J, with 7 bases between. Germline V gene data show CDR1 as KGHSH and CDR2 as LQKENI. The CDR3 sequence is 11 residues long. Here the CDR3 reads CASSRTDEAFF. The CDR3 DNA is TGTGCCAGCTCACGGACAGATGAAGCTTTCTTT.

The chain couples TRBV9 to TRBJ1-2; D remains unclear. Germline lookup yields CDR1 SGDLS and CDR2 YYNGEE. V was clipped by 0 bases and J by 0 bases, with 6 bases between them. CDR3 length equals 14 residues. CDR3 sequence (DNA): TGTGCCAGCAGCGTAGGGGGAGCTAACTATGGCTACACCTTC. Translating gives CASSVGGANYGYTF.

The chain joins TRBV19 to TRBJ2-1, with 7 bases aligning to TRBD2. V lost 3 bases to trimming and J lost 12 bases; unmatched junction nucleotides: 5. The CDR3 is 12 residues long. Per germline, CDR1 LNHDA and CDR2 SQIVND (reference sequence). This CDR3 reads CASSMGGVGQFF. The CDR3 DNA follows: TGTGCCAGTAGTATGGGGGGGGTTGGGCAGTTCTTC.

The gene calls are TRBV30 and TRBJ2-2, with 10 nucleotides matching TRBD2. Per germline, CDR1 GTSNPN and CDR2 SVGIG (reference sequence). Losses at the gene ends were 4 bases for V and 7 bases for J; bases not matched to a gene: 0. This CDR3 spans 12 amino acids. The CDR3 DNA sequence: TGTGCCTGGATAGCGGGAGGCGGGGAGCTGTTTTTT. It is translated as CAWIAGGGELFF.

The V call is TRBV18, the J call TRBJ2-7, with TRBD2 matching 9 bases. CDR3 length equals 15 residues. J was trimmed by 2 bases and V by 2 bases; bases with no gene match: 4. Germline lookup yields CDR1 KGHSH and CDR2 LQKENI. Here the CDR3 DNA reads TGTGCCAGCTCACCAAGTAGCGGGGGCCCCTACGAGCAGTACTTC. Protein: CASSPSSGGPYEQYF. The whole variable domain, filled in from reference TRBV18 and TRBJ2-7, reads NAGVMQNPRHLVRRRGQEARLRCSPMKGHSHVYWYRQLPEEGLKFMVYLQKENIIDESGMPKERFSAEFPKEGPSILRIQQVVRGDSAAYFCASSPSSGGPYEQYFGPGTRLTVT.

The V call is TRBV28, the J call TRBJ1-5, with 7 positions matching TRBD1. V was pared by 3 bases and J by 7 bases, with 6 bases of the junction left unmatched. The CDR3 contains 14 residues. Germline assignment: CDR1 MDHEN and CDR2 SYDVKM. This chain's CDR3 is CASSFGQARQPQHF. In DNA, the CDR3 is TGTGCCAGCAGTTTCGGACAGGCGAGGCAGCCCCAGCATTTT.

The chain carries TRBV10-2 and TRBJ1-1, with D maybe TRBD1 (6 bases). V lost 10 bases, J lost 2 bases, and 14 bases lay in between. CDR1 and CDR2 from the germline V gene are WSHSY and SAAADI. This CDR3 spans 13 amino acids. The CDR3 here is CATSQQGNTEAFF. For the CDR3, the DNA is TGCGCCACCTCCCAACAGGGAAACACTGAAGCTTTCTTT.

The rearrangement joins TRBV12-3 or TRBV12-4 to TRBJ1-2; a possible D gene is TRBD1 (6 bases). There are 12 residues in the CDR3. The ends were cut back, 6 bases at V and 3 bases at J, with 8 bases in the middle. CDR3 DNA sequence: TGTGCCAGCAGCGGACAGTACTATGGCTACACCTTC. As protein: CASSGQYYGYTF.

V usage is TRBV7-2 and J usage is TRBJ1-1; D gene ambiguous. Trimming took off 0 bases at V and 6 bases at J, with 14 bases between the two ends. Germline loops: CDR1 SGHTA, CDR2 FQGNSA. There are 15 residues in the CDR3. The CDR3 DNA reads TGTGCCAGCAGCTTAGCGGCCGGGGTGGCAGCTGAAGCTTTCTTT. Protein product: CASSLAAGVAAEAFF.

The rearrangement joins TRBV12-3 or TRBV12-4 to TRBJ1-2, with TRBD1 as a possible D gene (6 bases). Trimming left V 6 bases short and J 5 bases short, with 13 bases between. CDR3 length: 13 amino acids. CDR3 sequence (DNA): TGTGCCAGCAGGGTGACAGGCGCATATGGCTACACCTTC. It codes for CASRVTGAYGYTF.

The gene calls are TRBV11-2 and TRBJ2-7, with D unclear. Looked up from germline, CDR1 is SGHAT and CDR2 is FQNNGV. There are 12 residues in the CDR3. V dropped 6 bases and J dropped 4 bases, with 10 bases sitting between them. This chain's CDR3 is CASSLTGYEQYF. DNA of the CDR3: TGTGCCAGCAGTTTGACTGGATACGAGCAGTACTTC. Supplemented by reference TRBV11-2 and TRBJ2-7, the full variable domain reads EAGVAQSPRYKIIEKRQSVAFWCNPISGHATLYWYQQILGQGPKLLIQFQNNGVVDDSQLPKDRFSAERLKGVDSTLKIQPAKLEDSAVYLCASSLTGYEQYFGPGTRLTVT.

The CDR3 loop is CASREQVTGNTEAFF. The CDR3 nucleotides are TGCGCCAGCAGGGAACAGGTAACTGGGAACACTGAAGCTTTCTTT. This chain links TRBV10-2 with TRBJ1-1, with TRBD1 as a possible D gene (5 bases). CDR3 length: 15 amino acids. The germline gives CDR1 WSHSY, CDR2 SAAADI. V was clipped by 6 bases and J by 1 base, with 15 bases between them.

The chain couples TRBV14 to TRBJ2-5; 11 bases line up with TRBD2. The CDR3 sequence is 19 residues long. Germline-derived CDR1 and CDR2 are SGHDN and FVKESK. Unmatched junction bases numbered 15, after V lost 4 bases and J lost 2 bases. Here the CDR3 reads CASSPFRGSLAGVQETQYF. CDR3 bases: TGTGCCAGCAGCCCCTTCAGGGGATCACTAGCGGGGGTTCAAGAGACCCAGTACTTC.

This clone has just a few counts. CDR3 sequence (DNA): TGTGCCATCAGTGAGTCGGCCGGGGCGGGAGTCCCCTTAAATGAGCAGTTCTTC. Its protein is CAISESAGAGVPLNEQFF. The chain joins TRBV10-3 to TRBJ2-1; 7 positions match TRBD2. The CDR3 runs 18 residues. Trimming took 0 bases from V and 7 from J; bases not matched to a gene: 15. Germline loops: CDR1 ENHRY, CDR2 SYGVKD.

The V and J genes are TRBV7-9 and TRBJ1-1; D may be TRBD1 (6 bases). CDR3 length: 14 residues. Germline V gives CDR1 SEHNR, CDR2 FQNEAQ (reference sequence). V dropped 3 bases and J dropped 11 bases, with 19 bases sitting between them. CDR3 amino acids: CASSFHGGGPGAFF. CDR3 in DNA: TGTGCCAGCAGCTTCCACGGGGGGGGCCCTGGGGCTTTCTTT.

The chain links TRBV19 to TRBJ1-2; 10 positions agree with TRBD1. From germline, CDR1 is LNHDA and CDR2 SQIVND (reference sequence). The CDR3 is 13 residues long. Trimming at V came to 6 bases and at J to 6 bases, leaving 4 bases not matched to a gene. CDR3 DNA: TGTGCCAGTAGCCCGGACAGGGGGAATGGCTACACCTTC. As protein: CASSPDRGNGYTF.

This chain links TRBV7-8 with TRBJ2-1; possibly TRBD2 for D (5 bases). Per the germline V gene, CDR1 is SGHVS and CDR2 is FQNEAQ. The CDR3 length is 11 residues. The CDR3 DNA follows: TGTGCTGGGCTAGCCCACAATGAGCAGTTCTTC. Protein: CAGLAHNEQFF.

In its sample, this clone was seen a few times. V usage is TRBV19 and J usage is TRBJ2-7; TRBD1 matches at 9 bases. Trimming at V came to 5 bases and at J to 4 bases, leaving 12 bases not matched to a gene. Per germline, CDR1 LNHDA and CDR2 SQIVND (reference sequence). CDR3 length: 16 residues. CDR3 nucleotides: TGTGCCAGTAGTCCCCCTGCCGGGACAGGGAGGTACGAGCAGTACTTC. This codes for CASSPPAGTGRYEQYF.